This entry describes one T cell receptor (beta chain). As yet, its antigen is unknown. The junction had 4 bases not matched to a gene; V was cut back by 1 base and J by 2 bases. Germline loops: CDR1 SGHTA, CDR2 FQGNSA. The CDR3 length is 15 residues. The data derive from a study of CD8+CD57+ T cells in acquired aplastic anemia. Study at large: Across the sorted CD4+ and CD8+ cells, DNA amounts averaged roughly 3.5 ug.

Overall study results and limits: Patients and controls turned out to have roughly 30 CD8+ CDR3 sequences in common.

Both TCR beta VDJ combination and CDR3 sequence profiling were carried out. Genomic DNA was the template for this profiling. TCRdb processed the reads anew with MiXCR; each CDR3 protein has one entry. The sample holds tens of thousands of distinct CDR3 sequences, approximately 54% seen once. The V call is TRBV7-2, the J call TRBJ2-5; TRBD2 matches at 7 bases. The sample was sorted CD4+, CD8+, or CD8+CD57+ T cells (not recorded which) from PBMCs. The receptor was isolated from a human donor in good health, serving as a control. The CDR3 loop is CASSLGTRKQETQYF. In DNA, the CDR3 is TGTGCCAGCAGCTTAGGGACTAGAAAACAAGAGACCCAGTACTTC.